A selection of T cell receptor beta chains follows, all from one sample in a study of blood T cell repertoires in COVID-19. Libraries were prepared by immunoSEQ multiplex PCR; TCRdb keeps only in-frame clonotypes and omits some of them. The sample carries under 45,000 clones, 80% to 90% recorded once. The sequencing input was peripheral blood. The receptor source for this set is a woman aged 40 to 50 with acute or convalescent COVID-19. Both conserved end residues are part of each CDR3. The D gene is left open where the match is weak. Clone size is not always given. Where it is, it says once, few, many or a class for expanded clones.

d_call | clone_size | j_call | v_call | cdr3_aa | cdr3_nt
TRBD1 | NA | TRBJ1-2 | TRBV19 | CASTETGDGGYTF | TGTGCCAGTACCGAGACAGGGGACGGTGGCTACACCTTC
NA | NA | TRBJ1-2 | TRBV7-2 | CASSPGRNSYGYTF | TGTGCCAGCAGCCCCGGGAGGAATTCCTATGGCTACACCTTC
NA | NA | TRBJ2-4 | TRBV27 | CASSPSLRGGVYGIQYF | TGTGCCAGCAGTCCCTCTTTAAGGGGAGGAGTATACGGCATTCAGTACTTC
TRBD1 | NA | TRBJ1-5 | TRBV5-4 | CASRYDRAGNQPQHF | TGTGCCAGCAGATATGACAGGGCTGGCAATCAGCCCCAGCATTTT
TRBD1 | NA | TRBJ2-3 | TRBV9 | CASSAGTGGTDTQYF | TGTGCCAGCAGCGCCGGGACAGGGGGAACAGATACGCAGTATTTT
TRBD1 | NA | TRBJ1-4 | TRBV5-1 | CASSLTGGREKLFF | TGCGCCAGCAGCTTGACAGGGGGCAGGGAAAAACTGTTTTTT
NA | NA | TRBJ2-6 | TRBV28 | CASSTRHLSGANVLTF | TGTGCCAGCAGTACCCGACACTTATCTGGGGCCAACGTCCTGACTTTC
NA | few | TRBJ1-2 | TRBV30 | CAWSGGVDGYTF | TGTGCCTGGAGTGGTGGAGTCGATGGCTACACCTTC
TRBD1 | NA | TRBJ1-1 | TRBV10-3 | CARRQGLNTEAFF | TGTGCCCGAAGACAGGGACTCAACACTGAAGCTTTCTTT
NA | NA | TRBJ2-7 | TRBV5-8 | CASSLWAGDYEQYF | TGTGCCAGCAGCTTGTGGGCGGGCGACTACGAGCAGTACTTC
TRBD1 | NA | TRBJ2-7 | TRBV27 | CASSRQGLSSYEQYF | TGTGCCAGCAGCAGACAGGGCCTTAGCTCCTACGAGCAGTACTTC
NA | NA | TRBJ1-1 | TRBV5-1 | CASSLGPGIKNTEAFF | TGCGCCAGCAGCTTGGGACCCGGGATAAAGAACACTGAAGCTTTCTTT
NA | NA | TRBJ2-5 | TRBV12-3/TRBV12-4 | CASSSRGFETQYF | TGTGCCAGCAGTTCCAGGGGATTCGAGACCCAGTACTTC
NA | NA | TRBJ1-1 | TRBV25-1 | CASSVPGSTEAFF | TGTGCCAGCAGTGTCCCCGGGAGCACTGAAGCTTTCTTT
NA | NA | TRBJ2-7 | TRBV4-1 | CASSQAYQDMLGYEQYF | TGCGCCAGCAGCCAAGCCTATCAGGACATGTTAGGCTACGAGCAGTACTTC
TRBD1 | NA | TRBJ1-1 | TRBV28 | CATTTGDRGRAFF | TGTGCCACTACCACCGGCGACAGGGGGAGAGCTTTCTTT
NA | NA | TRBJ1-3 | TRBV29-1 | CSVPGQSAGNTIYF | TGCAGCGTCCCGGGACAATCCGCTGGAAACACCATATATTTT
TRBD1 | NA | TRBJ1-2 | TRBV5-8 | CASTPPAGTAYGYTF | TGTGCCAGCACCCCCCCGGCAGGGACAGCCTATGGCTACACCTTC
TRBD1 | NA | TRBJ2-7 | TRBV6-2/TRBV6-3 | CASSYGFQGAYEQYF | TGTGCCAGCAGTTACGGTTTCCAGGGGGCGTACGAGCAGTACTTC
NA | NA | TRBJ2-7 | TRBV7-9 | CASSLANFYEQYF | TGTGCCAGCAGCTTAGCAAACTTCTACGAGCAGTACTTC
NA | few | TRBJ1-1 | TRBV6-5 | CASSYFQGGGPEAFF | TGTGCCAGCAGTTACTTTCAGGGAGGGGGGCCTGAAGCTTTCTTT
NA | NA | TRBJ2-3 | TRBV2 | CASSIDRPRWGTQYF | TGTGCCAGCAGTATCGACAGGCCCCGGTGGGGTACGCAGTATTTT
TRBD2 | NA | TRBJ2-3 | TRBV14 | CASSLIAGAQRNTQYF | TGTGCCAGCAGCCTAATAGCGGGGGCCCAACGCAATACGCAGTATTTT
TRBD1 | NA | TRBJ2-7 | TRBV7-9 | CASSLTGGPHEQYF | TGTGCCAGCAGCTTGACAGGGGGTCCCCACGAGCAGTACTTC
TRBD1 | NA | TRBJ2-5 | TRBV5-8 | CASSLMTGWETQYF | TGTGCCAGCAGCTTGATGACAGGGTGGGAGACCCAGTACTTC
NA | NA | TRBJ1-2 | TRBV3-1/TRBV3-2 | CASSQEYGARANYGYTF | TGTGCCAGCAGCCAAGAGTATGGGGCTCGAGCTAACTATGGCTACACCTTC
TRBD2 | NA | TRBJ2-3 | TRBV5-4 | CASSYGASGGTDTQYF | TGTGCCAGCTCCTATGGGGCTAGCGGGGGCACAGATACGCAGTATTTT
NA | NA | TRBJ2-1 | TRBV11-1 | CASSTYRGSSYNEQFF | TGTGCCAGCAGCACCTACCGGGGGAGCTCCTACAATGAGCAGTTCTTC
TRBD1 | NA | TRBJ2-7 | TRBV5-1 | CASSRDRVEEQYF | TGCGCCAGCAGCCGGGACAGGGTAGAAGAGCAGTACTTC
TRBD2 | NA | TRBJ2-3 | TRBV9 | CASSVGTSGGLTDTQYF | TGTGCCAGCAGCGTAGGTACTAGCGGGGGGCTCACAGATACGCAGTATTTT
TRBD2 | NA | TRBJ2-3 | TRBV7-8 | CASRPQRGPADTQYF | TGTGCCAGCAGGCCTCAGCGGGGACCTGCAGATACGCAGTATTTT
NA | NA | TRBJ2-2 | TRBV3-1/TRBV3-2 | CASSQPGEGNTGELFF | TGTGCCAGCAGCCAACCGGGAGAGGGGAACACCGGGGAGCTGTTTTTT
TRBD1 | few | TRBJ1-5 | TRBV7-6 | CASSRTGDLNQPQHF | TGTGCCAGCAGCCGGACAGGGGATCTCAATCAGCCCCAGCATTTT
NA | NA | TRBJ2-5 | TRBV18 | CASSPITGLETQYF | TGTGCCAGCTCACCTATTACAGGGTTAGAGACCCAGTACTTC
TRBD1 | NA | TRBJ2-3 | TRBV24-1 | CATSDATGHGTDTQYF | TGTGCCACCAGTGATGCGACAGGGCATGGCACAGATACGCAGTATTTT
TRBD2 | NA | TRBJ2-7 | TRBV28 | CASSPVGTSEGREQYF | TGTGCCAGCAGTCCCGTGGGGACTAGCGAAGGACGCGAGCAGTACTTC
TRBD2 | NA | TRBJ2-3 | TRBV4-1 | CASSQQETSGGITDTQYF | TGCGCCAGCAGCCAACAGGAGACTAGCGGGGGGATCACAGATACGCAGTATTTT
TRBD1 | once | TRBJ1-2 | TRBV11-1 | CASSSGQGANYGYTF | TGTGCCAGCAGCTCGGGACAGGGAGCTAACTATGGCTACACCTTC
TRBD2 | NA | TRBJ2-5 | TRBV7-9 | CASSLSISGGQETQYF | TGTGCCAGCAGCTTAAGTATAAGCGGGGGTCAAGAGACCCAGTACTTC
NA | NA | TRBJ1-1 | TRBV7-8 | CASSPTGGGYNTEAFF | TGTGCCAGCAGCCCCACGGGGGGGGGCTATAACACTGAAGCTTTCTTT
TRBD1 | NA | TRBJ2-1 | TRBV28 | CASSSGGVYNEQFF | TGTGCCAGCAGTTCAGGGGGTGTCTACAATGAGCAGTTCTTC
NA | NA | TRBJ1-1 | TRBV25-1 | CASSDYRAEKNTEAFF | TGTGCCAGCAGTGATTACAGGGCGGAAAAAAACACTGAAGCTTTCTTT
TRBD1 | NA | TRBJ1-5 | TRBV7-9 | CASSHGQGVGNQPQHF | TGTGCCAGCAGCCACGGACAGGGGGTGGGCAATCAGCCCCAGCATTTT
TRBD2 | NA | TRBJ2-3 | TRBV6-5 | CASSWSGRPSTDTQYF | TGTGCCAGCAGTTGGAGCGGGAGACCTAGCACAGATACGCAGTATTTT
NA | NA | TRBJ1-3 | TRBV3-1/TRBV3-2 | CASSSYRDWSSGNTIYF | TGTGCCAGCAGTTCCTACCGGGACTGGAGCTCTGGAAACACCATATATTTT
NA | once | TRBJ1-5 | TRBV19 | CASSMLGYNQPQHF | TGTGCCAGTAGTATGCTAGGCTACAATCAGCCCCAGCATTTT
NA | NA | TRBJ2-2 | TRBV27 | CASSFGAFVLGELFF | TGTGCCAGCAGTTTCGGAGCGTTCGTTTTGGGGGAGCTGTTTTTT
TRBD1 | once | TRBJ2-5 | TRBV7-9 | CASSLGTGGETQYF | TGTGCCAGCAGCTTGGGGACAGGGGGAGAGACCCAGTACTTC
TRBD1 | NA | TRBJ2-7 | TRBV5-1 | CASSGKDRSGYEQYF | TGCGCCAGCAGCGGGAAGGACAGGTCGGGGTACGAGCAGTACTTC
TRBD1 | NA | TRBJ2-1 | TRBV5-6 | CASSLERDRSSYNEQFF | TGTGCCAGCAGCTTGGAGAGGGACAGGAGCTCCTACAATGAGCAGTTCTTC
NA | NA | TRBJ1-5 | TRBV20-1 | CSAGSPQHF | TGCAGTGCCGGTTCGCCCCAGCATTTT
TRBD1 | NA | TRBJ1-3 | TRBV28 | CASSFRSRGRRNTIYF | TGTGCCAGCAGTTTTAGATCCAGGGGGCGAAGAAACACCATATATTTT
NA | NA | TRBJ2-3 | TRBV11-2 | CASSLIAGWLTDTQYF | TGTGCCAGCAGCTTAATCGCAGGGTGGTTGACAGATACGCAGTATTTT
NA | NA | TRBJ1-1 | TRBV7-2 | CASSQTGGATEAFF | TGTGCCAGCAGTCAAACCGGGGGTGCCACTGAAGCTTTCTTT
NA | NA | TRBJ1-1 | TRBV6-5 | CASSLQGVSTEAFF | TGTGCCAGCAGTTTACAGGGAGTCAGCACTGAAGCTTTCTTT
NA | NA | TRBJ2-7 | TRBV28 | CASSIYASNYEQYF | TGTGCCAGTAGCATCTACGCGTCAAACTACGAGCAGTACTTC
TRBD1 | NA | TRBJ1-5 | TRBV30 | CAWSGYRGNGDSNQPQHF | TGTGCCTGGAGCGGGTACAGGGGAAACGGGGATAGCAATCAGCCCCAGCATTTT
TRBD1 | few | TRBJ1-5 | TRBV19 | CASSIEVGTGGGQPQHF | TGTGCCAGTAGTATAGAAGTTGGGACAGGGGGCGGCCAGCCCCAGCATTTT
TRBD2 | NA | TRBJ2-3 | TRBV24-1 | CATSRTRTSGANTQYF | TGTGCCACCAGTCGCACCCGGACTAGCGGGGCGAATACGCAGTATTTT